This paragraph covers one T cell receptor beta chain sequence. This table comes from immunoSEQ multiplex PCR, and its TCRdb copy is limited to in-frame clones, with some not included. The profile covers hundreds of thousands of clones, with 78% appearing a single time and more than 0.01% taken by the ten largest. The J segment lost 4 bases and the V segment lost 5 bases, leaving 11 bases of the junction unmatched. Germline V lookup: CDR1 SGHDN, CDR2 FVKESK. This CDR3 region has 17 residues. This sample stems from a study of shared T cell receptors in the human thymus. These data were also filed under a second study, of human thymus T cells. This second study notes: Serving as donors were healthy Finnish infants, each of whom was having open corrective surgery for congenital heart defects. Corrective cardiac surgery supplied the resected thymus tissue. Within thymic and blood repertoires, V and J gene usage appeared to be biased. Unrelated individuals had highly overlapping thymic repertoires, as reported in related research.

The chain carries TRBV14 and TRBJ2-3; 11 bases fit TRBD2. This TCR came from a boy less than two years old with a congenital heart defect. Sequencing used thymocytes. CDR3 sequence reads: CASSGGNSGRAPDTQYF. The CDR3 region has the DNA TGTGCCAGCAGCGGTGGGAATAGCGGGAGGGCCCCAGATACGCAGTATTTT. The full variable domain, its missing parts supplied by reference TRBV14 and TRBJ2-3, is EAGVTQFPSHSVIEKGQTVTLRCDPISGHDNLYWYRRVMGKEIKFLLHFVKESKQDESGMPNNRFLAERTGGTYSTLKVQPAELEDSGVYFCASSGGNSGRAPDTQYFGPGTRLTVL.